This T cell receptor (beta chain) was profiled in a study of blood T cell repertoires in COVID-19. In the study overall: From T cells, B-cell-depleted T cells, or PBMCs came the material, which was cDNA or gDNA.

The CDR3 has 16 amino acids. Trimming removed 3 bases from V and 6 bases from J; junction bases left unmatched: 11. The germline CDR1 and CDR2 sequences are LNHNV and YYDKDF (reference sequence). Per the original methods: Reference gene primer amplification yielded estimated nucleated cell counts. The repertoire was sequenced with immunoSEQ multiplex PCR; TCRdb's copy has only in-frame clones and lacks some. V, J and clone size are taken as reported in that table, and D and trimming were inferred from the DNA itself. The table records roughly 180,000 clones, approximately 79% of them present only once.

Sequences were obtained from peripheral blood. The TCR sequence derives from a woman aged 60-75 years with COVID-19, enrolled during active disease. The V and J genes are TRBV15 and TRBJ2-7; 10 positions agree with TRBD1. The CDR3 protein is CATSRGLRDRGAEQYF. DNA for the CDR3: TGTGCCACCAGCAGGGGCCTCCGGGACAGGGGAGCCGAGCAGTACTTC.